These 27 T cell receptor beta chains originate from one sample sequenced in a study of blood T cell repertoires in COVID-19. The assay was immunoSEQ multiplex PCR, and TCRdb's table has in-frame clones only and misses some. The sample lists around 160,000 clones; 82% were seen once. Sequenced: peripheral blood. The receptors stem from a human donor with acute or convalescent COVID-19. The donor label of this sample is uncertain.

The CDR3 DNA follows: TGTGCCAGCAGCGTAGGGGGGGGCGGAGGTTCCTACAATGAGCAGTTCTTC. It specifies CASSVGGGGGSYNEQFF. The rearrangement uses TRBV7-2 and TRBJ2-1; tentative D call: TRBD2 (7 bases). Trimming took off 5 bases at V and 1 base at J, with 18 bases between the two ends. This CDR3 is 17 amino acids long. Germline CDR1 reads SGHTA; CDR2 reads FQGNSA.

The rearrangement uses TRBV5-6 and TRBJ2-1, with 8 bases lining up with TRBD2. V trimming: 6 bases; J trimming: 6 bases; junction bases outside the gene matches: 8. This CDR3 comprises 14 residues. Germline CDR1 is SGHDT and CDR2 is YYEEEE. CDR3 DNA sequence: TGTGCCAGCACCCCCCTTCTAGCGGGCAATGAGCAGTTCTTC. Translated, it gives CASTPLLAGNEQFF.

The chain combines TRBV4-1 with TRBJ1-3; tentative D call: TRBD1 (6 bases). Germline loops: CDR1 MGHRA, CDR2 YSYEKL. The CDR3 has 15 residues. V was cut by 5 bases and J by 0 bases, with 11 bases left in between. The CDR3 region has the DNA TGCGCCAGCAGCAAGGACAGAAGCTCTGGAAACACCATATATTTT. Protein sequence: CASSKDRSSGNTIYF.

This clone was observed a handful of times. One junction end does not reproduce the germline sequence, and a read error may be involved. The V gene is TRBV6-5, the J gene TRBJ1-1; D unclear. Germline V lookup: CDR1 MNHEY, CDR2 SVGAGI. The CDR3 contains 13 residues. CDR3 DNA sequence: TGCGCAGTGACTCTCTCTATGAACACTGAAGCTTTCTTT. Its protein is CAVTLSMNTEAFF.

The rearrangement uses TRBV19 and TRBJ1-5; tentatively, D is TRBD1 (5 bases). This CDR3 is built from 15 residues. Germline V gene data show CDR1 as LNHDA and CDR2 as SQIVND (reference sequence). The V end was cut by 9 bases, the J end by 2 bases, with 17 bases between. The CDR3 DNA follows: TGTGCCAGCAAACTGGGGGGTCAGGGCAATCAGCCCCAGCATTTT. Translation gives CASKLGGQGNQPQHF.

The genes are TRBV7-2 and TRBJ1-4; D call uncertain. CDR1 SGHTA and CDR2 FQGNSA come from the germline V gene. The V end lost 1 base, the J end lost 5 bases, and 8 bases lay between the germline ends. This CDR3 has 14 residues. The DNA of the CDR3 is TGTGCCAGCAGCTTAGGTGGAGGCAATGAAAAACTGTTTTTT. Translated, it gives CASSLGGGNEKLFF.

The V and J genes are TRBV5-4 and TRBJ1-1; D possibly corresponds to TRBD1 (6 bases). The CDR3 has 13 amino acids. V lost 2 bases to trimming and J lost 5 bases, with 10 bases between them. Germline CDR1 SGHNT, CDR2 YYREEE (reference sequence). The CDR3 is CASSLRGGTEAFF. In nucleotides, the CDR3 is TGTGCCAGCAGCTTAAGGGGGGGGACTGAAGCTTTCTTT.

The chain is built from TRBV5-4 and TRBJ1-2; 7 bases map to TRBD1. The CDR3 is 13 amino acids. CDR1 is SGHNT and CDR2 is YYREEE in the germline V gene (reference sequence). V dropped 4 bases and J dropped 8; count of bases not matched to a gene: 8. The CDR3 DNA reads as TGTGCCAGCAGCCTAGACAGGGAACTCGGCTACACCTTC. Translation: CASSLDRELGYTF.

This clone was seen a few times. V usage is TRBV4-1 and J usage is TRBJ2-1; tentative D call: TRBD1 (7 bases). The length of the CDR3 is 19 residues. CDR1 and CDR2 from the germline V gene are MGHRA and YSYEKL. The V gene lost 1 base and the J gene lost 0 bases, with 19 bases spanning the gap. The CDR3 DNA reads TGCGCCAGCAGCCAAGGTCAAGGGGGGACAGCGATCTCCTACAATGAGCAGTTCTTC. This sequence encodes CASSQGQGGTAISYNEQFF.

This clone was detected only once. The chain recombines TRBV4-2 with TRBJ2-5; TRBD2 is a possible D gene (5 bases). Trimming shortened V by 1 base and J by 5 bases, and 5 bases separated the two germline ends. Looked up from germline, CDR1 is LGHNA and CDR2 is YNFKEQ. This CDR3 has 12 amino acids. The CDR3 DNA reads as TGTGCCAGCAGCCAAGCGGGGGAGACCCAGTACTTC. Amino acids: CASSQAGETQYF.

Many counts were recorded for this clone. The chain combines TRBV19 with TRBJ1-2, with TRBD1 matching 9 bases. Germline values: CDR1 LNHDA, CDR2 SQIVND (reference sequence). V lost 5 bases to trimming and J lost 2 bases; unmatched junction nucleotides: 6. CDR3 length: 15 amino acids. CDR3 nucleotide sequence: TGTGCCAGTAGTCCCCAGGGACAGGGAAACTATGGCTACACCTTC. Its translation is CASSPQGQGNYGYTF. Using reference TRBV19 and TRBJ1-2 for the parts outside the CDR3, the full variable domain is DGGITQSPKYLFRKEGQNVTLSCEQNLNHDAMYWYRQDPGQGLRLIYYSQIVNDFQKGDIAEGYSVSREKKESFPLTVTSAQKNPTAFYLCASSPQGQGNYGYTFGSGTRLTVV.

This chain links TRBV2 with TRBJ1-4; unclear D gene. CDR1 is SNHLY, CDR2 FYNNEI, per germline. The CDR3 consists of 12 residues. V gave up 10 bases and J gave up 8 bases, with 14 bases separating them. CDR3 in amino acids: CATRPRGEKLFF. CDR3 sequence (DNA): TGTGCCACCAGACCCCGAGGGGAAAAACTGTTTTTT.

This clone was detected once. CDR3 amino acids: CSATYLNTEAFF. CDR3 bases: TGCAGCGCGACATACCTGAACACTGAAGCTTTCTTT. The chain joins TRBV29-1 to TRBJ1-1; no definite D call. The germline gives CDR1 SQVTM, CDR2 ANQGSEA. V was shortened by 7 bases and J by 0 bases, with 9 bases between the two germline ends. This CDR3 is 12 amino acids long. Looking up the rest from reference TRBV29-1 and TRBJ1-1 gives the full variable domain: SAVISQKPSRDICQRGTSLTIQCQVDSQVTMMFWYRQQPGQSLTLIATANQGSEATYESGFVIDKFPISRPNLTFSTLTVSNMSPEDSSIYLCSATYLNTEAFFGQGTRLTVV.

V usage is TRBV5-1 and J usage is TRBJ2-1; TRBD1 is a possible D gene (6 bases). This CDR3 is built from 15 residues. Trimming cost V 0 bases and J 6 bases, with 13 bases left between them. The germline V gene encodes CDR1 SGHRS and CDR2 YFSETQ. CDR3 sequence (DNA): TGCGCCAGCAGCTTGGGAGGACAGCGGCCCAATGAGCAGTTCTTC. Translated, it gives CASSLGGQRPNEQFF.

The chain recombines TRBV11-2 with TRBJ2-4; TRBD2 aligns across 7 bases. The trim removed 5 bases at V and 8 bases at J, leaving 12 bases unmatched. The length of the CDR3 is 15 residues. CDR1 and CDR2 from the germline V gene are SGHAT and FQNNGV. In nucleotides, the CDR3 is TGTGCCAGCAGCCCCGGAGGGAGGGCCACGGACATTCAGTACTTC. It translates to CASSPGGRATDIQYF.

J is TRBJ1-5 and V is TRBV19; TRBD1 aligns across 9 bases. From germline, CDR1 is LNHDA and CDR2 SQIVND (reference sequence). Losses at the gene ends were 5 bases for V and 6 bases for J; bases not matched to a gene: 8. The CDR3 consists of 15 residues. The CDR3 DNA reads as TGTGCCAGTAGTTTGGGACAGGGCCAATTTCAGCCCCAGCATTTT. Translated, it gives CASSLGQGQFQPQHF.

This sequence joins TRBV5-8 and TRBJ1-5, with 9 nucleotides matching TRBD1. V dropped 2 bases and J dropped 5; count of bases not matched to a gene: 8. This CDR3 comprises 16 residues. Germline V lookup: CDR1 SGHTS, CDR2 YDEGEE. The CDR3 is CASSFFSTGGDQPQHF. The CDR3 DNA reads as TGTGCCAGCAGCTTTTTTTCGACAGGGGGAGATCAGCCCCAGCATTTT.

The chain employs TRBV5-6 and TRBJ1-3; weak D call: TRBD1 (6 bases). There are 16 residues in the CDR3. V shed 4 bases and J shed 0 bases, with 14 bases lying between them. The V gene's germline CDR1 is SGHDT and CDR2 YYEEEE. The chain's CDR3 is CASSPTGTYSGNTIYF. The CDR3 DNA is TGTGCCAGCAGCCCAACCGGGACATACTCTGGAAACACCATATATTTT. Full variable domain (remainder filled in from reference TRBV5-6 and TRBJ1-3): DAGVTQSPTHLIKTRGQQVTLRCSPKSGHDTVSWYQQALGQGPQFIFQYYEEEERQRGNFPDRFSGHQFPNYSSELNVNALLLGDSALYLCASSPTGTYSGNTIYFGEGSWLTVV.

The table lists this clone with a few counts. The J gene is TRBJ2-7, the V gene TRBV11-2; 7 nucleotides agree with TRBD2. Losses at the gene ends were 5 bases for V and 6 bases for J; bases not matched to a gene: 10. The CDR3 is made up of 14 amino acids. CDR1 is SGHAT and CDR2 is FQNNGV in the germline V gene. The CDR3 DNA is TGTGCCAGCAGCCTCAAGCGGGGCTCACTCGAGCAGTACTTC. It yields the protein CASSLKRGSLEQYF.

V is TRBV6-1 and J is TRBJ2-2, with D possibly being TRBD1 (6 bases). The CDR3 runs to 15 residues. Germline lookup yields CDR1 MNHNS and CDR2 SASEGT. V shed 3 bases and J shed 7 bases, with 15 bases lying between them. The CDR3 DNA follows: TGTGCCAGCAGTGATAGAGGGGGTAAAAACGGGGAGCTGTTTTTT. It is translated as CASSDRGGKNGELFF.

The chain has TRBV3-1 (or the pseudogene TRBV3-2) and TRBJ1-1; 7 bases match TRBD1. CDR3 length: 15 residues. V shed 4 bases and J 0 bases; nucleotides not matched to a gene: 5. CDR1 and CDR2 from the germline V gene are LGHDT and YNNKEL (reference sequence). The CDR3 sequence: CASSPWTGMNTEAFF. In DNA, the CDR3 is TGTGCCAGCAGCCCCTGGACAGGAATGAACACTGAAGCTTTCTTT.

This chain joins TRBV25-1 and TRBJ1-1; 7 bases map to TRBD1. CDR3 size: 16 residues. V dropped 3 bases and J dropped 2; count of bases not matched to a gene: 9. Germline V CDR1 and CDR2: MGHDK, SYGVNS. The CDR3 coding sequence is TGTGCCAGCAGTGAGAGGGGCGGGACAGCCAACACTGAAGCTTTCTTT. It yields the protein CASSERGGTANTEAFF.

Turning to this clone: A junction end diverges from the germline sequence, so it may reflect a read error. The V and J genes are TRBV10-1 and TRBJ2-5; tentatively, D is TRBD2 (5 bases). Germline V gene lookup returns CDR1 WNHNN and CDR2 SYGVQD (reference sequence). The CDR3 sequence is 13 residues long. The DNA of the CDR3 is TGCGCCAGCAGTGAAGCGGTCGTAGAGCCCCAGTACTTC. Protein product: CASSEAVVEPQYF.

This sequence joins TRBV5-1 and TRBJ2-3; 8 bases align to TRBD1. Losses at the gene ends were 0 bases for V and 2 bases for J; bases not matched to a gene: 2. The germline V gene has CDR1 SGHRS and CDR2 YFSETQ. CDR3 length equals 15 residues. The CDR3 protein is CASSLEDRATDTQYF. The DNA for the CDR3 is TGCGCCAGCAGCTTGGAGGACAGGGCCACAGATACGCAGTATTTT.

This chain uses TRBV27 with TRBJ2-1, with no clear D. The CDR3 is 15 amino acids. Between the trimmed V and J ends, which lost 2 bases and 2 bases, there was a span of 10 bases. Germline values: CDR1 MNHEY, CDR2 SMNVEV (reference sequence). CDR3 amino acids: CASSLKWAAYNEQFF. The CDR3 coding sequence is TGTGCCAGCAGTTTAAAATGGGCAGCCTACAATGAGCAGTTCTTC.

This chain uses TRBV18 with TRBJ1-5; TRBD1 matches at 10 bases. CDR3 length: 16 amino acids. CDR1 is KGHSH, CDR2 LQKENI, per germline. The V gene end was trimmed by 3 bases and the J gene end by 4 bases; junction bases not matched to a gene: 6. CDR3: CASSPRTGGGNQPQHF. The CDR3 DNA follows: TGTGCCAGCTCACCCCGGACAGGGGGAGGGAATCAGCCCCAGCATTTT.

J is TRBJ1-2 and V is TRBV12-3 or TRBV12-4; possible D gene TRBD1, 5 bases. This CDR3 is built from 13 residues. Trimming pared 11 bases from V and 8 bases from J, leaving 21 bases between. CDR3 sequence (DNA): TGTGCCTCCCGGGGGACTTTGATCAGCGGCTACACCTTC. This translates into CASRGTLISGYTF.